These 26 T cell receptor beta chains came from one sample sequenced in a study of CD8+CD57+ T cells in acquired aplastic anemia. Genomic DNA was employed as the template in profiling TCR beta VDJ and CDR3. Via MiXCR, TCRdb re-called the reads, giving one row per CDR3 protein. The data contain hundreds of thousands of distinct CDR3 sequences, approximately 86% of them singletons. Selection for sequencing was limited to patients who had shown CD8+CD57+ cell expansion by flow cytometry. Sequences were obtained from sorted CD4+, CD8+, or CD8+CD57+ T cells (not recorded which) from PBMCs. The receptor set was obtained from a human donor with aplastic anemia.

On this clonotype itself: Mismatch with germline at one junction end may stem from a read error. The rearrangement uses TRBV5-1 and TRBJ2-3; D is unclear. The CDR3 spans 14 residues. Germline V CDR1 and CDR2: SGHRS, YFSETQ. The CDR3 is CASSFEGATNTQYF. The CDR3 coding sequence is TGTGCCAGCAGCTTCGAAGGTGCAACCAATACGCAGTATTTT.

The chain uses TRBV6-2 or TRBV6-3 and TRBJ2-7; TRBD1 matches at 9 bases. Germline CDR1 is MNHEY and CDR2 is SVGEGT. Trimming at V came to 5 bases and at J to 12 bases, leaving 2 bases not matched to a gene. The CDR3 extends over 10 amino acids. CDR3: CASSGTGLYV. CDR3 sequence (DNA): TGTGCCAGCAGTGGGACAGGGCTGTACGTC.

V and J are TRBV12-3 or TRBV12-4 and TRBJ1-6, with TRBD1 matching over 7 bases. V trimming: 6 bases; J trimming: 0 bases; junction bases outside the gene matches: 2. There are 15 residues in the CDR3. The CDR3: CASRRDSSYNSPLHF. The CDR3 coding sequence is TGTGCCAGCAGGAGGGACAGCTCCTATAATTCACCCCTCCACTTT.

The chain couples TRBV2 to TRBJ2-5; D is unresolved. The CDR3 is made up of 13 amino acids. Looked up from germline, CDR1 is SNHLY and CDR2 is FYNNEI. Trimming cost V 8 bases and J 7 bases, with 17 bases left between them. CDR3 in amino acids: CASACANGATQYF. The CDR3 DNA reads TGTGCCAGCGCTTGCGCGAACGGTGCGACCCAGTACTTC.

Comment on this clonotype: Since no conserved phenylalanine or tryptophan closes the CDR3, a read error is the likely cause. No DNA is shown, since the ends of the CDR3 on it are uncertain; the CDR3 is the one TCRdb lists. The V and J genes are TRBV27 and TRBJ2-7; the table calls TRBD1, which could not be checked here. Both ends counted, the CDR3 spans 14 residues. CDR1 and CDR2 (germline): MNHEY, SMNVEV (reference sequence). The CDR3 sequence: CASVPVRGALLDYT.

The rearrangement joins TRBV5-6 to TRBJ2-1; tentatively, D is TRBD1 (6 bases). Trimming removed 4 bases at V and 2 bases at J, with 13 bases between. This CDR3 has 15 amino acids. Germline V lookup: CDR1 SGHDT, CDR2 YYEEEE. As DNA, the CDR3 is TGTGCCAGCAGCGGAACGACAGGAGCCTACAATGAGCAGTTCTTC. Its translation: CASSGTTGAYNEQFF. Variable domain in full (rest from reference TRBV5-6 and TRBJ2-1): DAGVTQSPTHLIKTRGQQVTLRCSPKSGHDTVSWYQQALGQGPQFIFQYYEEEERQRGNFPDRFSGHQFPNYSSELNVNALLLGDSALYLCASSGTTGAYNEQFFGPGTRLTVL.

As to this clonotype: An end of the junction does not agree with germline; a read error may underlie this. This chain joins TRBV2 and TRBJ2-3; maybe TRBD2 (6 bases). Germline values: CDR1 SNHLY, CDR2 FYNNEI. The CDR3 spans 13 residues. The CDR3 is CASVEGGEETESF. The CDR3 DNA reads as TGTGCCAGCGTGGAGGGTGGGGAAGAGACTGAGTCTTTT.

About this clonotype: At one boundary the junction diverges from the germline segment, which might be a read error. The rearrangement links TRBV7-4 to TRBJ2-3, with 7 bases identical to TRBD2. Germline values: CDR1 SGHVT, CDR2 SQSDAQ. The CDR3 is 13 residues long. CDR3 region: CASSDRGGLAQSF. The DNA of the CDR3 is TGTGCCAGCAGCGACCGCGGGGGTTTGGCCCAGTCATTT.

About this clonotype: Its ends do not fully match the called genes, so a read error is possible. The DNA of the CDR3 is TGTGCCAGCAGCGGCCGTGTGATGGGGAAAGGTTCACACTTC. Its protein product is CASSGRVMGKGSHF. The chain recombines TRBV9 with TRBJ2-7; D is uncertain. Germline loops: CDR1 SGDLS, CDR2 YYNGEE. The CDR3 is 14 amino acids.

At least ten counts were recorded for this clonotype. The chain couples TRBV4-2 to TRBJ2-1, with 11 bases that match TRBD2. V shed 0 bases, J shed 3 bases, and the junction held 1 base outside the gene matches. Germline V CDR1 and CDR2: LGHNA, YNFKEQ. The CDR3 has 16 amino acids. CDR3 loop: CASSQELAGDYNEQFF. The CDR3 DNA sequence: TGTGCCAGCAGCCAAGAACTAGCGGGGGACTACAATGAGCAGTTCTTC.

The rearrangement joins TRBV10-3 to TRBJ2-3; a possible D gene is TRBD2 (7 bases). Near its end, the DNA agrees better with TRBJ2-7, so the J call may be wrong. The CDR3 has 14 residues. The germline V gene encodes CDR1 ENHRY and CDR2 SYGVKD. As DNA, the CDR3 is TGTGCCATCAGTGAGTCTGGCGGGGGCTACACGCAGTACTTC. Translating it yields CAISESGGGYTQYF.

The chain carries TRBV5-4 and TRBJ1-6; a weak D match, TRBD1 (5 bases). The CDR3 consists of 13 residues. V lost 4 bases to trimming and J lost 10 bases, with 12 bases between them. The V gene's germline CDR1 is SGHNT and CDR2 YYREEE (reference sequence). CDR3: CASSRDAESPLHF. In nucleotides, the CDR3 is TGTGCCAGCAGCAGGGACGCAGAGTCACCCCTCCACTTT.

Points on this clonotype: At one of its ends the junction is not consistent with the germline gene, which may arise from a read error. The chain is built from TRBV7-9 and TRBJ2-3; maybe TRBD1 (6 bases). CDR1 is SEHNR, CDR2 FQNEAQ, per germline (reference sequence). The CDR3 runs to 13 residues. CDR3 sequence reads: CASGYGGTGTQYF. The CDR3 DNA follows: TGTGCCAGCGGCTATGGGGGCACAGGTACGCAGTATTTT.

CDR3: CASSSGWGTGWDNQFF. CDR3 sequence (DNA): TGTGCCAGCAGCTCGGGGTGGGGAACCGGCTGGGACAATCAGTTCTTC. The gene calls are TRBV7-2 and TRBJ2-1; weak D call: TRBD1 (6 bases). This CDR3 comprises 16 residues. Per the germline V gene, CDR1 is SGHTA and CDR2 is FQGNSA. The V and J ends lost 4 bases and 13 bases respectively, with 26 bases between them. Based on the CDR3 plus reference TRBV7-2 and TRBJ2-1, the full variable domain is GAGVSQSPSNKVTEKGKDVELRCDPISGHTALYWYRQSLGQGLEFLIYFQGNSAPDKSGLPSDRFSAERTGGSVSTLTIQRTQQEDSAVYLCASSSGWGTGWDNQFFGPGTRLTVL.

In this sample, this clonotype turned up a few times. The chain has TRBV6-5 and TRBJ2-7; D gene unclear. The CDR3 extends over 13 amino acids. CDR1 is MNHEY and CDR2 is SVGAGI in the germline V gene. The V end was cut by 4 bases, the J end by 8 bases, with 15 bases between. The CDR3 DNA reads as TGTGCCAGCAGTTCGGACGGTAGCAATCAGCAGTACTTC. Translation: CASSSDGSNQQYF.

This clonotype has only a few counts. The CDR3 loop reads CASNAGTGIGWEQYF. The CDR3 bases are TGCGCCAGCAACGCCGGGACAGGTATAGGGTGGGAGCAGTACTTC. The chain uses TRBV10-2 and TRBJ2-7; 8 bases are a match to TRBD1. The CDR3 length is 15 residues. CDR1 WSHSY and CDR2 SAAADI come from the germline V gene. After removal of 7 bases from V and 7 bases from J, the junction contained 15 bases not matched to a gene.

On this clonotype: The junction differs from germline at one of its ends, possibly a read error. The chain combines TRBV7-8 with TRBJ2-1; D gene unclear. This CDR3 contains 16 residues. Germline CDR1 and CDR2: SGHVS and FQNEAQ. DNA of the CDR3: TGTGCCAGCAGCTTAGCGGGAAGTCGCGATAGCCATGATCAGTTCTTC. It translates to CASSLAGSRDSHDQFF.

The chain combines TRBV7-3 with TRBJ1-1; 7 bases align to TRBD1. The length of the CDR3 is 15 residues. Germline V gene data show CDR1 as SGHTA and CDR2 as FQGTGA. V lost 2 bases and J lost 13; bases outside the gene matches: 16. In nucleotides, the CDR3 is TGTGCCAGCAGCTTAGATGTGACAGGGAACACTGAGTATTTCTTT. As protein: CASSLDVTGNTEYFF.

In regard to this clonotype: The junction differs from germline at one of its ends, possibly a read error. The rearrangement links TRBV7-8 to TRBJ1-2, with D unclear. The germline V gene encodes CDR1 SGHVS and CDR2 FQNEAQ. The CDR3 runs to 13 residues. CDR3 DNA sequence: TGTGCCAGCAGCTTAGGGGCAGGCTCCGACACGAAGTTC. It is translated as CASSLGAGSDTKF.

In its sample, this clonotype was seen once. The conserved closing phenylalanine or tryptophan is absent in this CDR3, likely reflecting a read error. The limits of the CDR3 on the DNA are not certain, so only TCRdb's listed CDR3 is given. The chain has TRBV2 and TRBJ1-2. Germline loops: CDR1 SNHLY, CDR2 FYNNEI. Termini included, the CDR3 measures 15 amino acids. The CDR3 sequence is CASTDGPNYGYTFGS.

This clonotype appeared a few times. This chain joins TRBV5-1 and TRBJ2-3; TRBD1 matches 8 bases. Trimming removed 6 bases from V and 7 bases from J; junction bases left unmatched: 10. Germline lookup yields CDR1 SGHRS and CDR2 YFSETQ. This CDR3 is 14 amino acids long. CDR3 nucleotide sequence: TGCGCCAGCAAGGCAGGGGGCTATGTCCATACGCAGTATTTT. Its translation: CASKAGGYVHTQYF.

The chain carries TRBV6-7 and TRBJ1-2, with no clear D. TRBV6-7 is filed as an ORF, its function uncertain. The CDR3 totals 12 residues. The V gene lost 6 bases and the J gene lost 3 bases, with 8 bases spanning the gap. The CDR3 loop reads CASRIWDYGYTF. The CDR3 nucleotides are TGTGCCAGCAGAATCTGGGACTATGGCTACACCTTC.

Regarding this clonotype: A read error may produce the germline difference seen at one junction end. The rearrangement uses TRBV7-7 and TRBJ1-6; D remains ambiguous. Germline-derived CDR1 and CDR2 are SSHAT and FNYEAQ (reference sequence). CDR3 length: 14 residues. Here the CDR3 DNA reads TGTGCTAGCAGCGAGAGTTCCTATAATTCACCCCTCCACTTT. Residues: CASSESSYNSPLHF.

This sequence joins TRBV5-1 and TRBJ2-3; D is uncertain. CDR3 size: 13 residues. V was clipped by 4 bases and J by 11 bases, with 17 bases between them. Germline V gene data show CDR1 as SGHRS and CDR2 as YFSETQ. CDR3 nucleotide sequence: TGCGCCAGCAGCCACCTTGGAAACGACAAGCAGTATTTT. It translates to CASSHLGNDKQYF.

The chain links TRBV7-8 to TRBJ1-1; tentatively, D is TRBD1 (5 bases). Germline loops: CDR1 SGHVS, CDR2 FQNEAQ. V lost 0 bases and J 11 bases, leaving 28 bases between the germline ends. The CDR3 consists of 18 residues. Here the CDR3 DNA reads TGTGCCAGCAGCTTAGCGGGAGGTCCCGATACGCAGAGGGGCCTGGCTTTCTTT. The encoded protein is CASSLAGGPDTQRGLAFF.

Points on this clonotype: At one end the junction does not follow the germline gene, possibly because of a read error. The J gene is TRBJ2-3, the V gene TRBV15, with D possibly being TRBD1 or TRBD2 (6 bases each). From germline, CDR1 is LNHNV and CDR2 YYDKDF (reference sequence). The length of the CDR3 is 14 residues. The CDR3 protein is CATSGGGTNIEEFF. For the CDR3, the DNA is TGTGCCACCAGCGGAGGGGGGACGAACATTGAGGAGTTCTTT.